These 12 T cell receptor beta chains were sequenced from one sample in a study of post-analysis software for immune sequencing data. cDNA libraries for TCR beta contained unique molecular identifiers. A single record per CDR3 protein comes from TCRdb applying MiXCR to the PCR reads. The table includes about 400,000 distinct CDR3 sequences, about a third detected once. Whole-study findings and limits: Five TRBV segments, TRBV5-6, TRBV5-1 and TRBV20-1 among them, were found more frequent in patients than controls.

These receptors' antigens are unknown. The sequencing sample was made of blood. These receptors originate from a girl between 10 and 17 years old with multiple sclerosis.

V usage is TRBV20-1 and J usage is TRBJ2-1; 8 nucleotides align to TRBD2. V lost 6 bases to trimming and J lost 6 bases; unmatched junction nucleotides: 19. CDR3 length: 17 amino acids. The germline CDR1 and CDR2 sequences are DFQATT and SNEGSKA (reference sequence). CDR3 sequence (DNA): TGCAGTGCCTCAATGATTAGCGGGGCCCCCTCCGGCAATGAGCAGTTCTTC. It specifies CSASMISGAPSGNEQFF.

The V call is TRBV2, the J call TRBJ2-5; 8 positions agree with TRBD1. V shed 6 bases, J shed 2 bases, and the junction held 2 bases outside the gene matches. The germline gives CDR1 SNHLY, CDR2 FYNNEI. The CDR3 runs 13 residues. The CDR3 DNA follows: TGTGCCAGCAGCGGACAGGGACAAGAGACCCAGTACTTC. Its translation is CASSGQGQETQYF.

V is TRBV6-5 and J is TRBJ1-1; tentative D call: TRBD1 (5 bases). Trimming took off 0 bases at V and 5 bases at J, with 16 bases between the two ends. The CDR3 spans 16 residues. Germline lookup yields CDR1 MNHEY and CDR2 SVGAGI. This CDR3 is CASSYSVIRVRTEAFF. CDR3 coding DNA: TGTGCCAGCAGTTACTCGGTTATCAGGGTGAGGACTGAAGCTTTCTTT.

V and J are TRBV20-1 and TRBJ2-2; 12 nucleotides align to TRBD2. Germline V CDR1 and CDR2: DFQATT, SNEGSKA (reference sequence). J was trimmed by 4 bases and V by 3 bases; bases with no gene match: 6. The CDR3 consists of 16 residues. DNA for the CDR3: TGCAGTGCTAGTGGCCTAGCGGGGGGGTTCACCGGGGAGCTGTTTTTT. Encoded protein: CSASGLAGGFTGELFF.

This chain joins TRBV6-5 and TRBJ1-1, with D hard to call. V was clipped by 6 bases and J by 1 base, with 9 bases between them. The CDR3 spans 13 residues. Germline assignment: CDR1 MNHEY and CDR2 SVGAGI. CDR3 in amino acids: CASSREGNTEAFF. The CDR3, as DNA: TGTGCCAGCAGCCGGGAGGGGAACACTGAAGCTTTCTTT.

This rearrangement joins TRBV6-1 to TRBJ1-1; no clear D. V was trimmed by 1 base and J by 0 bases, leaving 15 bases between them. The germline V gene has CDR1 MNHNS and CDR2 SASEGT. This CDR3 is built from 17 residues. The CDR3 DNA sequence: TGTGCCAGCAGTGAAGTAGCAGGAGTCACCGTGAACACTGAAGCTTTCTTT. This codes for CASSEVAGVTVNTEAFF.

J is TRBJ2-5 and V is TRBV6-5; 12 bases are shared with TRBD1. The DNA end lines up better with TRBJ2-7; the J call may be wrong. In germline, CDR1 is MNHEY, CDR2 SVGAGI. The CDR3 is made up of 20 amino acids. The CDR3 DNA reads TGTGCCAGCAGTTATCCTAGGGACAGGGGGCAGGTAGCGGGGACCTACGAGCAGTACTTC. Residues: CASSYPRDRGQVAGTYEQYF.

V usage is TRBV6-1 and J usage is TRBJ2-7; D possibly corresponds to TRBD1 (6 bases). CDR1 is MNHNS, CDR2 SASEGT, per germline. V was shortened by 0 bases and J by 3 bases, with 15 bases between the two germline ends. This CDR3 has 16 amino acids. CDR3 nucleotides: TGTGCCAGCAGTGAAGCGGGGGCCGGATTTTACTACGAGCAGTACTTC. Amino acids: CASSEAGAGFYYEQYF.

V usage is TRBV14 and J usage is TRBJ2-7; no reliable D call. Germline V CDR1 and CDR2: SGHDN, FVKESK. V gave up 3 bases and J gave up 3 bases, with 9 bases separating them. There are 13 residues in the CDR3. The CDR3 sequence is CASSQYPGYEQYF. The CDR3, as DNA: TGTGCCAGCAGCCAGTACCCGGGCTACGAGCAGTACTTC.

There are a few counts of this clonotype. The chain combines TRBV11-2 with TRBJ2-1; TRBD2 agrees at 10 bases. With 4 bases clipped from V and 4 bases from J, the junction kept 7 bases outside the gene matches. This CDR3 region has 16 residues. Looked up from germline, CDR1 is SGHAT and CDR2 is FQNNGV. The CDR3 region is CASSSSSGGLYNEQFF. CDR3 bases: TGTGCCAGCAGCTCCTCTAGCGGGGGCCTATACAATGAGCAGTTCTTC.

This clonotype was found a few times. The chain couples TRBV20-1 to TRBJ1-5; no clear D. Germline V gives CDR1 DFQATT, CDR2 SNEGSKA (reference sequence). Trimming took 4 bases from V and 0 from J, leaving 16 bases between them. The CDR3 extends over 16 amino acids. In DNA form, the CDR3 reads TGCAGTGCTAAAATATCAGGACCTTATAGCAATCAGCCCCAGCATTTT. It yields the protein CSAKISGPYSNQPQHF.

V usage is TRBV6-5 and J usage is TRBJ2-7, with D possibly being TRBD2 (6 bases). The CDR3 is made up of 14 amino acids. Trimming removed 5 bases from V and 2 bases from J, with 13 bases in between. Germline loops: CDR1 MNHEY, CDR2 SVGAGI. CDR3 residues: CASSRSAGPYEQYF. The DNA for the CDR3 is TGTGCCAGCAGTCGCTCCGCGGGGCCCTACGAGCAGTACTTC.